The clone carrying this TCR beta chain was detected many times. Antigen: not known. The data were obtained in a study of T cells in Graves' hyperthyroidism and ophthalmopathy. The study's findings and limits: Ophthalmopathy was predicted by the model a median of approximately six months ahead of onset. Most thyroid clonotypes with frequency above 0.001 were detected in blood.

Researchers took RNA transcripts and amplified the TCR beta CDR3 regions from them. When the TCR CDR3 underwent first-round RT-PCR, the HTBI primer set was used. TCRdb passed the multiplex PCR reads through MiXCR, listing each CDR3 protein once. Here the sample spans about 260,000 distinct CDR3 sequences, about a sixth being singletons. The cohort's ophthalmopathy patients, a group with duration under 3 months, had a Clinical Activity Score of at least 3 and a NOSPECS grade of at least 4. Each diagnosis was grounded in clinical symptoms, serum thyroxine and TRAb, thyroid ultrasound, and orbital computed tomography. The V and J ends lost 6 bases and 5 bases, in that order; junction bases with no gene match: 9. The CDR3 spans 15 residues.

V and J are TRBV12-3 or TRBV12-4 and TRBJ1-5; 8 nucleotides align to TRBD1. Sequencing was done on a sample of blood. The sequence derives from a woman between 18 and 29 years old with Graves' ophthalmopathy. CDR3 in DNA: TGTGCCAGCAGCATTACAGGGGGTCGGCATCAGCCCCAGCATTTT. It encodes CASSITGGRHQPQHF.